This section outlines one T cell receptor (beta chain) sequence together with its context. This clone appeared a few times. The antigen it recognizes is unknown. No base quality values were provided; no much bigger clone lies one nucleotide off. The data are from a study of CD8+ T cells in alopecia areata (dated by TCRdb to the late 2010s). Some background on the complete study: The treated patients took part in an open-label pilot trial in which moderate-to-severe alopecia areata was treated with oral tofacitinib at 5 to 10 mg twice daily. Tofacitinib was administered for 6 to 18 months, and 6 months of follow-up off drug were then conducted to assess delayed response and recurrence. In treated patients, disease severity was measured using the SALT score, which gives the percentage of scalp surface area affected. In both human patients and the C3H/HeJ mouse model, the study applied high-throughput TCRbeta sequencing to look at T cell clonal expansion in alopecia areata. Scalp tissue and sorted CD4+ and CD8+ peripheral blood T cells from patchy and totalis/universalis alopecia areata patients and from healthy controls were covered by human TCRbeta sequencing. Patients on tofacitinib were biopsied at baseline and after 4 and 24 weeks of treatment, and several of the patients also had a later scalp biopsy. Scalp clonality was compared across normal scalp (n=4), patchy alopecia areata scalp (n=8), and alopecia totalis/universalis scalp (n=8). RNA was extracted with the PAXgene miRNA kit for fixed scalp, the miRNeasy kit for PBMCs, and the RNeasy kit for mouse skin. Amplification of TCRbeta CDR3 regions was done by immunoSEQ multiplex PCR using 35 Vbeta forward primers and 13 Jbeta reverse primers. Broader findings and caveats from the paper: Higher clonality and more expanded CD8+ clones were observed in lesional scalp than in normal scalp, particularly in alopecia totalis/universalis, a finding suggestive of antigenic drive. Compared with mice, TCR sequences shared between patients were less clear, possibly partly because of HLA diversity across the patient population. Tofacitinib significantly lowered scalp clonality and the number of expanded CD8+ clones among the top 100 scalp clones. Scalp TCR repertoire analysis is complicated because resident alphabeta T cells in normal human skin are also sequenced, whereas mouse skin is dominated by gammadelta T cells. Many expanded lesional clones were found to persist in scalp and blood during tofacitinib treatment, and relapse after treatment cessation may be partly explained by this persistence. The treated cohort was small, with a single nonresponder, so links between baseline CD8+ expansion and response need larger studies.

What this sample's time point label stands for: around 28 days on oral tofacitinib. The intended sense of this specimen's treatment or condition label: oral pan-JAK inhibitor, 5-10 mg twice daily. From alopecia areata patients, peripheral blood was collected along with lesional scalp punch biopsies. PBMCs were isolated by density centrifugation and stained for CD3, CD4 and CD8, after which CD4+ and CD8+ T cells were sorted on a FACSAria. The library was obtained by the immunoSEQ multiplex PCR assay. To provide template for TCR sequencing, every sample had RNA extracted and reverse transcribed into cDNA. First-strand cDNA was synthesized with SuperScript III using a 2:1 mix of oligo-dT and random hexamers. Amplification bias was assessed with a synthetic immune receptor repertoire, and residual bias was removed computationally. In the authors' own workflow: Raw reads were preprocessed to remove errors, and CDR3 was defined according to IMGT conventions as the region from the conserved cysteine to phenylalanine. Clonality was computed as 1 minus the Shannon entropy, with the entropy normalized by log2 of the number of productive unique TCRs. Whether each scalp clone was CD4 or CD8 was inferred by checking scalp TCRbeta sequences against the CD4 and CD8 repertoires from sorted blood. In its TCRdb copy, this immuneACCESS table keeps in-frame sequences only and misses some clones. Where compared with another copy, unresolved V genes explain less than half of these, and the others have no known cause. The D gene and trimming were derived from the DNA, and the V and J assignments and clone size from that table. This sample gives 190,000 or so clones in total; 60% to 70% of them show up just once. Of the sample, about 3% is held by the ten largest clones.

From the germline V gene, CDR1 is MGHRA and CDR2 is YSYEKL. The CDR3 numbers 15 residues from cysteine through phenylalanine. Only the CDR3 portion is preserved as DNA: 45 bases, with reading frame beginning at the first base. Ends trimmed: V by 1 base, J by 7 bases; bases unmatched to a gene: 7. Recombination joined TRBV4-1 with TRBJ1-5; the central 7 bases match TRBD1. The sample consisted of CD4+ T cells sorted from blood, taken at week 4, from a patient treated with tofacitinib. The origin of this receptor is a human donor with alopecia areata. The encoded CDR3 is CASSQVETGRQPQHF. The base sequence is TGCGCCAGCAGCCAAGTCGAGACAGGGAGGCAGCCCCAGCATTTT.